This is a list of T cell receptor beta chains from one sample in a study of blood T cell repertoires in COVID-19. The data were produced by immunoSEQ multiplex PCR, yet TCRdb's version contains in-frame clones alone and is incomplete. The sample has about 290,000 clones, around nine tenths seen once. The sequenced sample was peripheral blood. Receptors originate from a woman younger than 45 with COVID-19, enrolled during active disease. CDR3s include the opening cysteine and the closing phenylalanine or tryptophan. Fields, in order: CDR3 protein, CDR3 DNA, V gene, J gene, D gene, clone size. D genes are given only for firm matches. Clone size, where shown, is once, few, many, or a class for clones that have expanded.

CDR3aa: CASSLGQSYEQYF; CDR3nt: TGCGCCAGCAGCTTGGGGCAGTCCTACGAGCAGTACTTC; v_gene: TRBV5-1; j_gene: TRBJ2-7; d_gene: NA; abundance: NA
CDR3aa: CASSLSGDSPLHF; CDR3nt: TGTGCCAGCAGCTTATCAGGGGATTCACCCCTCCACTTT; v_gene: TRBV7-9; j_gene: TRBJ1-6; d_gene: NA; abundance: NA
CDR3aa: CASRAGLAFEQFF; CDR3nt: TGTGCCAGCAGGGCGGGACTAGCGTTTGAGCAGTTCTTC; v_gene: TRBV2; j_gene: TRBJ2-1; d_gene: TRBD2; abundance: NA
CDR3aa: CASSLGQGYNEQFF; CDR3nt: TGCGCCAGCAGCTTAGGACAGGGGTACAATGAGCAGTTCTTC; v_gene: TRBV5-1; j_gene: TRBJ2-1; d_gene: TRBD1; abundance: NA
CDR3aa: CASSLLKGTAEAFF; CDR3nt: TGTGCCAGCAGTTTGTTAAAAGGAACAGCTGAAGCTTTCTTT; v_gene: TRBV6-5; j_gene: TRBJ1-1; d_gene: NA; abundance: few
CDR3aa: CASSSRGGDGYTF; CDR3nt: TGTGCCAGCAGCTCCAGGGGAGGGGATGGCTACACCTTC; v_gene: TRBV28; j_gene: TRBJ1-2; d_gene: NA; abundance: NA
CDR3aa: CASTGVSYNSPLHF; CDR3nt: TGTGCCAGTACAGGGGTCTCCTATAATTCACCCCTCCACTTT; v_gene: TRBV6-5; j_gene: TRBJ1-6; d_gene: TRBD1; abundance: NA
CDR3aa: CASSLPGPGGSGYTF; CDR3nt: TGCGCCAGCAGCTTGCCGGGACCAGGGGGGTCCGGCTACACCTTC; v_gene: TRBV5-1; j_gene: TRBJ1-2; d_gene: TRBD1; abundance: NA
CDR3aa: CARGTGSSYEQYF; CDR3nt: TGTGCCAGGGGGACAGGGAGCTCCTACGAGCAGTACTTC; v_gene: TRBV6-5; j_gene: TRBJ2-7; d_gene: TRBD1; abundance: NA
CDR3aa: CASSLDPRRYNEQFF; CDR3nt: TGTGCCAGCAGCTTAGATCCTCGGAGATACAATGAGCAGTTCTTC; v_gene: TRBV11-2; j_gene: TRBJ2-1; d_gene: NA; abundance: NA
CDR3aa: CASSLSSGEQYF; CDR3nt: TGCGCCAGCAGCTTGAGCTCGGGCGAGCAGTACTTC; v_gene: TRBV5-1; j_gene: TRBJ2-7; d_gene: NA; abundance: NA
CDR3aa: CASSYRGPATNEKLFF; CDR3nt: TGTGCCAGCAGTTACAGGGGGCCAGCAACTAATGAAAAACTGTTTTTT; v_gene: TRBV7-6; j_gene: TRBJ1-4; d_gene: TRBD1; abundance: NA
CDR3aa: CASSPWDSQPQHF; CDR3nt: TGTGCCAGCAGCCCTTGGGACAGTCAGCCCCAGCATTTT; v_gene: TRBV3-1/TRBV3-2; j_gene: TRBJ1-5; d_gene: TRBD1; abundance: NA
CDR3aa: CASSIDGGTYEQYF; CDR3nt: TGTGCCAGTAGTATAGACGGAGGGACCTACGAGCAGTACTTC; v_gene: TRBV19; j_gene: TRBJ2-7; d_gene: NA; abundance: NA
CDR3aa: CASSQVGTRSGEQYF; CDR3nt: TGTGCCAGCAGCCAAGTTGGGACTAGATCGGGGGAGCAGTACTTC; v_gene: TRBV3-1/TRBV3-2; j_gene: TRBJ2-7; d_gene: TRBD2; abundance: few
CDR3aa: CSASTDEHEKLFF; CDR3nt: TGCAGTGCTAGTACAGACGAGCATGAAAAACTGTTTTTT; v_gene: TRBV20-1; j_gene: TRBJ1-4; d_gene: NA; abundance: NA
CDR3aa: CASSLAEAFF; CDR3nt: TGTGCCAGCAGCCTGGCCGAAGCTTTCTTT; v_gene: TRBV7-9; j_gene: TRBJ1-1; d_gene: NA; abundance: NA
CDR3aa: CATSDSIPGAHGYTF; CDR3nt: TGTGCCACCAGTGACTCTATTCCAGGGGCTCATGGCTACACCTTC; v_gene: TRBV24-1; j_gene: TRBJ1-2; d_gene: NA; abundance: NA
CDR3aa: CASYFLGRGREAFF; CDR3nt: TGTGCCAGCTACTTTCTCGGCAGGGGGCGTGAAGCTTTCTTT; v_gene: TRBV6-5; j_gene: TRBJ1-1; d_gene: TRBD1; abundance: once
CDR3aa: CASSSTYRGKNTEAFF; CDR3nt: TGTGCCAGCAGCTCTACATACAGGGGAAAGAACACTGAAGCTTTCTTT; v_gene: TRBV13; j_gene: TRBJ1-1; d_gene: TRBD1; abundance: NA
CDR3aa: CASSQEGGDTQYF; CDR3nt: TGTGCCAGCAGCCAAGAGGGGGGAGATACGCAGTATTTT; v_gene: TRBV3-1/TRBV3-2; j_gene: TRBJ2-3; d_gene: NA; abundance: NA
CDR3aa: CASSPTRQYNEQFF; CDR3nt: TGTGCCAGCTCACCAACTCGACAGTACAATGAGCAGTTCTTC; v_gene: TRBV18; j_gene: TRBJ2-1; d_gene: NA; abundance: NA
CDR3aa: CASSSGDRGRGDTQYF; CDR3nt: TGCGCCAGCAGCTCCGGGGACAGGGGGCGCGGAGATACGCAGTATTTT; v_gene: TRBV5-1; j_gene: TRBJ2-3; d_gene: TRBD1; abundance: NA
CDR3aa: CASSYQGGSYF; CDR3nt: TGTGCCAGCAGTTATCAGGGGGGATCGTACTTC; v_gene: TRBV6-5; j_gene: TRBJ2-7; d_gene: NA; abundance: NA
CDR3aa: CASSYSGGVENEQYF; CDR3nt: TGTGCCAGCAGCTATAGCGGGGGGGTGGAGAACGAGCAGTACTTC; v_gene: TRBV27; j_gene: TRBJ2-7; d_gene: TRBD2; abundance: NA
CDR3aa: CASSRGGDSPLHF; CDR3nt: TGTGCCAGCAGTCGGGGGGGAGATTCACCCCTCCACTTT; v_gene: TRBV14; j_gene: TRBJ1-6; d_gene: NA; abundance: few
CDR3aa: CASSFKRGGTDTQYF; CDR3nt: TGTGCCAGCAGCTTTAAGCGGGGGGGCACAGATACGCAGTATTTT; v_gene: TRBV7-2; j_gene: TRBJ2-3; d_gene: TRBD2; abundance: NA
CDR3aa: CASSLARGLAGASGGELFF; CDR3nt: TGTGCCAGCAGCTTAGCGAGGGGACTAGCGGGGGCCTCCGGCGGGGAGCTGTTTTTT; v_gene: TRBV7-6; j_gene: TRBJ2-2; d_gene: TRBD2; abundance: NA
CDR3aa: CASSLGTGGYQPQHF; CDR3nt: TGTGCCAGCAGCCTTGGGACAGGGGGCTATCAGCCCCAGCATTTT; v_gene: TRBV3-1/TRBV3-2; j_gene: TRBJ1-5; d_gene: TRBD1; abundance: NA
CDR3aa: CASSRDRASSYEQYF; CDR3nt: TGTGCCAGCAGCCGGGACAGGGCCAGCTCCTACGAGCAGTACTTC; v_gene: TRBV14; j_gene: TRBJ2-7; d_gene: TRBD1; abundance: NA
CDR3aa: CASRIQETQYF; CDR3nt: TGCGCCAGCAGAATACAAGAGACCCAGTACTTC; v_gene: TRBV10-2; j_gene: TRBJ2-5; d_gene: NA; abundance: NA
CDR3aa: CASTGGTGNTEAFF; CDR3nt: TGTGCCAGCACCGGCGGGACAGGGAACACTGAAGCTTTCTTT; v_gene: TRBV11-2; j_gene: TRBJ1-1; d_gene: TRBD1; abundance: once
CDR3aa: CASSYDRVRQTQYF; CDR3nt: TGTGCCAGCAGTTACGACAGGGTCAGGCAGACCCAGTACTTC; v_gene: TRBV6-5; j_gene: TRBJ2-5; d_gene: TRBD1; abundance: NA
CDR3aa: CASRVVMEEKLFF; CDR3nt: TGTGCCAGCAGGGTAGTGATGGAGGAAAAACTGTTTTTT; v_gene: TRBV5-6; j_gene: TRBJ1-4; d_gene: NA; abundance: once
CDR3aa: CASSSPPHSGTSGGNEQFF; CDR3nt: TGTGCCAGCAGTTCGCCCCCTCACTCCGGGACTAGCGGGGGGAATGAGCAGTTCTTC; v_gene: TRBV7-9; j_gene: TRBJ2-1; d_gene: TRBD2; abundance: NA
CDR3aa: CASSFTGLTYNEQFF; CDR3nt: TGTGCCAGCAGCTTTACAGGTCTAACTTACAATGAGCAGTTCTTC; v_gene: TRBV7-9; j_gene: TRBJ2-1; d_gene: NA; abundance: NA
CDR3aa: CASHYVTGALSGLGYTF; CDR3nt: TGTGCCAGTCATTATGTTACAGGTGCCCTTTCTGGGTTGGGCTACACCTTC; v_gene: TRBV5-6; j_gene: TRBJ1-2; d_gene: NA; abundance: NA
CDR3aa: CASSPRVYEQYF; CDR3nt: TGTGCCAGCTCACCCAGGGTTTACGAGCAGTACTTC; v_gene: TRBV18; j_gene: TRBJ2-7; d_gene: NA; abundance: NA
CDR3aa: CASSPGTGSEKLFF; CDR3nt: TGTGCCAGCAGCCCCGGGACAGGGAGTGAAAAACTGTTTTTT; v_gene: TRBV7-9; j_gene: TRBJ1-4; d_gene: TRBD1; abundance: NA
CDR3aa: CASSFPDTEAFF; CDR3nt: TGTGCCAGCAGTTTCCCGGACACTGAAGCTTTCTTT; v_gene: TRBV12-3/TRBV12-4; j_gene: TRBJ1-1; d_gene: NA; abundance: NA
CDR3aa: CASSLDGQGGNSPLHF; CDR3nt: TGTGCCAGCAGCTTGGATGGACAGGGAGGAAATTCACCCCTCCACTTT; v_gene: TRBV5-4; j_gene: TRBJ1-6; d_gene: TRBD1; abundance: NA
CDR3aa: CASSAQGAEAFF; CDR3nt: TGTGCCAGCAGTGCACAGGGGGCTGAAGCTTTCTTT; v_gene: TRBV27; j_gene: TRBJ1-1; d_gene: TRBD1; abundance: NA
CDR3aa: CASSLQDSLSGNTIYF; CDR3nt: TGCGCCAGCAGCTTACAGGATTCCCTCTCTGGAAACACCATATATTTT; v_gene: TRBV5-1; j_gene: TRBJ1-3; d_gene: NA; abundance: NA
CDR3aa: CASSQDRRGRNSPLHF; CDR3nt: TGTGCCAGCAGCCAAGATAGGAGGGGACGTAATTCACCCCTCCACTTT; v_gene: TRBV14; j_gene: TRBJ1-6; d_gene: NA; abundance: NA
CDR3aa: CASKGGPKNIQYF; CDR3nt: TGTGCCAGCAAGGGGGGGCCCAAAAACATTCAGTACTTC; v_gene: TRBV12-3/TRBV12-4; j_gene: TRBJ2-4; d_gene: NA; abundance: NA
CDR3aa: CASSEAAGSATEAFF; CDR3nt: TGTGCCAGCAGTGAAGCGGCAGGGTCAGCCACTGAAGCTTTCTTT; v_gene: TRBV6-1; j_gene: TRBJ1-1; d_gene: NA; abundance: NA
CDR3aa: CASSEQGAFQPQHF; CDR3nt: TGTGCCAGCAGCGAACAGGGGGCATTTCAGCCCCAGCATTTT; v_gene: TRBV6-4; j_gene: TRBJ1-5; d_gene: TRBD1; abundance: NA
CDR3aa: CASLFGTGELFF; CDR3nt: TGTGCCAGCTTATTCGGGACCGGGGAGCTGTTTTTT; v_gene: TRBV12-3/TRBV12-4; j_gene: TRBJ2-2; d_gene: NA; abundance: NA
CDR3aa: CASSPAWGGYYNEQFF; CDR3nt: TGTGCCAGCAGCCCCGCGTGGGGGGGCTACTACAATGAGCAGTTCTTC; v_gene: TRBV7-9; j_gene: TRBJ2-1; d_gene: NA; abundance: NA
CDR3aa: CASRGTASTGELFF; CDR3nt: TGTGCCAGCAGAGGGACAGCTTCCACCGGGGAGCTGTTTTTT; v_gene: TRBV11-2; j_gene: TRBJ2-2; d_gene: TRBD1; abundance: NA
CDR3aa: CASRPDRSVEQYF; CDR3nt: TGCGCCAGCCGGCCGGACAGGTCCGTCGAGCAGTACTTC; v_gene: TRBV5-1; j_gene: TRBJ2-7; d_gene: TRBD1; abundance: few
CDR3aa: CASSSVPTGGGLNTEAFF; CDR3nt: TGCGCCAGCAGCTCCGTGCCGACGGGGGGAGGCTTGAACACTGAAGCTTTCTTT; v_gene: TRBV5-1; j_gene: TRBJ1-1; d_gene: NA; abundance: NA